The clone carrying this T cell receptor (beta chain) showed up just a few times. Its antigen remains unidentified. This sample is drawn from a study of spatial heterogeneity in lung cancer. On the study more broadly: PBMC collected at follow-up were sequenced when available, a median of roughly 25 months after resection. There were consistently more beta-chain sequences detected than alpha-chain sequences.

TCRdb called the 5' RACE reads again in MiXCR, with one record for every CDR3 protein. Of about 120,000 distinct CDR3 sequences listed, approximately 11% are singletons. The CDR3 totals 16 residues. Time point: blood at routine non-recurrence follow-up after resection. The sequenced material consisted of unsorted whole RNA from tumor, nontumor lung or frozen PBMC. Study-wide results and limits: More often at tumor resection than at routine follow-up, ubiquitous expanded tumor TCRs were detected in the blood.

This chain uses TRBV21-1 with TRBJ2-7; the table's TRBD1 call for D was not verified on the DNA. TRBV21-1 is a listed pseudogene. The source is a female donor with early-stage non-small cell lung cancer. The material was PBMCs, obtained at follow-up. The CDR3 nucleotides are TGTGCCAGCAGCAAAGGTGCTAGCTATGGTCCGGGGGAGCAGTACTTC. Translated, it gives CASSKGASYGPGEQYF.